These 4 T cell receptor beta chains originate from one sample sequenced in a study of blood T cell repertoires in COVID-19. Sequencing used immunoSEQ multiplex PCR; TCRdb keeps in-frame clones, though not all of them. The sample consists of about 32,000 clones, approximately 93% of them appearing once. Sequenced: peripheral blood. The receptors derive from a male donor with active COVID-19.

This clone was seen just once. This chain uses TRBV7-9 with TRBJ1-2; D unresolved. V dropped 5 bases and J dropped 4 bases, with 11 bases sitting between them. The V gene's germline CDR1 is SEHNR and CDR2 FQNEAQ (reference sequence). The CDR3 totals 13 residues. CDR3 sequence reads: CASSATEGYGYTF. The CDR3 DNA is TGTGCCAGCAGCGCAACAGAGGGCTATGGCTACACCTTC.

The chain couples TRBV5-5 to TRBJ1-1; TRBD1 agrees at 10 bases. The CDR3 loop spans 19 amino acids. CDR1 is SGHKS and CDR2 is YYEKEE in the germline V gene (reference sequence). The trim removed 4 bases at V and 1 base at J, leaving 16 bases unmatched. CDR3 amino acids: CASSTITGTGASSNTEAFF. CDR3 nucleotides: TGTGCCAGCAGCACAATTACCGGGACAGGGGCCTCTTCGAACACTGAAGCTTTCTTT.

The chain recombines TRBV2 with TRBJ1-2; D is unresolved. From germline, CDR1 is SNHLY and CDR2 FYNNEI. Trimming pared 2 bases from V and 4 bases from J, leaving 14 bases between. This CDR3 region has 15 residues. The CDR3 reads CASSEIGRSPYGYTF. The CDR3, as DNA: TGTGCCAGCAGTGAAATTGGGCGCTCTCCCTATGGCTACACCTTC.

The V gene is TRBV5-1, the J gene TRBJ2-3, with 8 positions matching TRBD2. The CDR3 totals 16 residues. V lost 4 bases and J lost 1; bases outside the gene matches: 8. Germline V gene data show CDR1 as SGHRS and CDR2 as YFSETQ. The CDR3, as DNA: TGCGCCAGCAGCAAGGGACTAGTGGGGCGCACAGATACGCAGTATTTT. Its translation: CASSKGLVGRTDTQYF. The full variable domain, completed using reference TRBV5-1 and TRBJ2-3, is KAGVTQTPRYLIKTRGQQVTLSCSPISGHRSVSWYQQTPGQGLQFLFEYFSETQRNKGNFPGRFSGRQFSNSRSEMNVSTLELGDSALYLCASSKGLVGRTDTQYFGPGTRLTVL.